This TCR beta chain was profiled in a study of CD8 T cells in Susac syndrome. Across the study: Intravenous immunoglobulin alone or corticosteroids were being given to patients with Susac syndrome at blood draw, unless they were therapy-naive.

TCR beta sequencing was performed on blood CD8+ and CD4+ T cells. CDR3 length: 16 amino acids. Trimming removed 0 bases from V and 0 bases from J, with 9 bases in between. Random hexamers were used to reverse transcribe the RNA input (about 0.5 to 1 ug). TCRdb recomputed calls from the immunoSEQ multiplex PCR reads with MiXCR, one row per CDR3 protein. The sample holds roughly 140,000 distinct CDR3 sequences, 90% to 96% seen once. This TCR derives from a human donor with Susac syndrome. The chain links TRBV23-1 to TRBJ2-4; no definite D call. TRBV23-1 is flagged as an ORF with uncertain function. Specimen: CD4+ T cells from PBMCs. The CDR3 DNA reads as TGCGCCAGCAGTCAATCTGTTCGGCCAGCCAAAAACATTCAGTACTTC. This codes for CASSQSVRPAKNIQYF.